Sequencing of this T cell receptor (beta chain) was carried out in a study of a mutant IDH1 vaccine in newly diagnosed glioma. Study as a whole: Vaccination began 4-6 weeks post radiotherapy alone, or with temozolomide cycles. Beforehand, treatment had been radiotherapy, temozolomide, or both; the majority received both.

Time point reported: week 47, end of study. Each vaccine dose was 300 ug of mutant IDH1 20-mer peptide, with topical imiquimod. Study results and limitations: Pseudoprogression showed no apparent link to changes in top peripheral T cell clonotypes.

Profiling relied on immunoSEQ multiplex PCR, and the TCRdb table lists in-frame clones only, not all of them. The table lists about 55,000 clones, approximately 80% of them singletons. Looked up from germline, CDR1 is MNHNS and CDR2 is SASEGT. Trimming shortened V by 6 bases and J by 7 bases, and 9 bases separated the two germline ends. This CDR3 comprises 11 residues. This clone turned up a few times. The target antigen is unknown. The input for sequencing was PBMCs, taken from a glioma patient whose treatment included an IDH1 peptide vaccine. The chain uses TRBV6-1 and TRBJ1-1; TRBD1 might be the D (6 bases). The TCR sequence derives from a middle-aged woman with glioma. Some clones in this sample may be carry-over from other donors' samples. In DNA form, the CDR3 reads TGTGCCAGCAGCCGGACAGATGAAGCTTTCTTT. This encodes CASSRTDEAFF.